This T cell receptor beta chain was observed in a study of early T cells in non-severe SARS-CoV-2 infection. Whole-study context: Sequencing of bulk RNA from unsorted whole blood was done, without chain pairing. Notes on the study in general: In VDJdb matching, anti-spike CD8 responses were favored while private and CD4 specificities went missing.

This clonotype was seen repeatedly, ten times or more. Its specificity is not known. Individually, cDNA molecules had unique molecular identifiers attached to them. MiXCR was run by TCRdb on the 5' RACE reads, yielding one entry per CDR3 protein. The table has around 39,000 distinct CDR3 sequences, about 5.3% seen once; the top ten hold about 5.5%. The germline V gene encodes CDR1 MDHEN and CDR2 SYDVKM. CDR3 length: 16 amino acids. Losses at the gene ends were 5 bases for V and 4 bases for J; bases not matched to a gene: 9. The receptor comes from an adult who was a healthcare worker with PCR-confirmed SARS-CoV-2 infection or an uninfected control (not recorded which). The specimen was whole blood, collected at baseline. The chain recombines TRBV28 with TRBJ2-7; 12 bases align to TRBD2. The CDR3 protein is CASSPPTSGGWYEQYF. The CDR3 DNA sequence: TGTGCCAGCAGTCCCCCAACTAGCGGGGGGTGGTACGAGCAGTACTTC.